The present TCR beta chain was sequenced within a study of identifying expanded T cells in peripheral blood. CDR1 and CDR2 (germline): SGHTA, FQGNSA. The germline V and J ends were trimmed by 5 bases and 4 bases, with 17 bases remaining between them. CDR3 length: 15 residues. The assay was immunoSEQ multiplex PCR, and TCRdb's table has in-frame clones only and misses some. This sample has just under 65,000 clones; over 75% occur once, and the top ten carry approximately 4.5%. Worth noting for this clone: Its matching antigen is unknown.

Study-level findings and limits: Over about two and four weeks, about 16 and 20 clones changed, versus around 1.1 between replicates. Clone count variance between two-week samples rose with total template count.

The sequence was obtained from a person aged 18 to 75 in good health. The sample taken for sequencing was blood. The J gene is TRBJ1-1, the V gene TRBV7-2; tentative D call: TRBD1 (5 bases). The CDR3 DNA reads TGTGCCAGCAGCATTAGTTTGACAGTCCGCACTGAAGCTTTCTTT. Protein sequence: CASSISLTVRTEAFF.